This TCR beta chain was retrieved from a study of T cell responses to AZD1222 COVID-19 vaccine. Turning to the study itself: It was second doses at about 4 or about 12 weeks that were pooled. The study's findings and limits: Elevations in Spike-specific TCR breadth and depth followed administration of two AZD1222 doses.

Concerning this clone: Its antigen is as yet unknown.

Data came from immunoSEQ multiplex PCR; TCRdb stores just in-frame clones and leaves some out. Here the sample spans 130,000 to 150,000 clones, around 90% being singletons. This TCR was sampled from an adult in good health. Specimen: peripheral blood, collected on day 0 of AZD1222 vaccination.

The CDR3 DNA follows: TGTGCCAGTAGTATAGTAGGGGGCGGTACGCAGTATTTT. It codes for CASSIVGGGTQYF. J is TRBJ2-3 and V is TRBV19, with 7 bases fitting TRBD1. The germline V gene encodes CDR1 LNHDA and CDR2 SQIVND (reference sequence). The CDR3 extends over 13 amino acids. Trimming removed 1 base from V and 8 bases from J; junction bases left unmatched: 3.